This T cell receptor beta chain was obtained from a study of blood T cell repertoires in COVID-19. For the study at large: Samples taken during acute and convalescent COVID-19 were collected in the United States, Italy and Spain. From T cells, B-cell-depleted T cells, or PBMCs came the material, which was cDNA or gDNA.

The Seattle patients joined while their infection was active and were tracked longitudinally afterward. Original processing methods: Amplification of reference gene primers provided the estimated nucleated cell counts. Assay used: immunoSEQ multiplex PCR; TCRdb lists only in-frame clones, some missing. V, J and clone size are taken as reported in that table, and D and trimming were inferred from the DNA itself. The table has 140,000 to 150,000 clones, 65% to 85% seen once. Sequenced input: peripheral blood. The TCR comes from a man aged 25-40 years with COVID-19, enrolled during active disease.

For the CDR3, the DNA is TGTGCCAGCAGCTTAGTAGCTAGCGGGATCACCGGGGAGCTGTTTTTT. The encoded protein is CASSLVASGITGELFF. The rearrangement links TRBV7-2 to TRBJ2-2, with TRBD2 matching over 9 bases. This CDR3 is 16 amino acids long. CDR1 SGHTA and CDR2 FQGNSA come from the germline V gene. V trimming: 1 base; J trimming: 4 bases; junction bases outside the gene matches: 4.